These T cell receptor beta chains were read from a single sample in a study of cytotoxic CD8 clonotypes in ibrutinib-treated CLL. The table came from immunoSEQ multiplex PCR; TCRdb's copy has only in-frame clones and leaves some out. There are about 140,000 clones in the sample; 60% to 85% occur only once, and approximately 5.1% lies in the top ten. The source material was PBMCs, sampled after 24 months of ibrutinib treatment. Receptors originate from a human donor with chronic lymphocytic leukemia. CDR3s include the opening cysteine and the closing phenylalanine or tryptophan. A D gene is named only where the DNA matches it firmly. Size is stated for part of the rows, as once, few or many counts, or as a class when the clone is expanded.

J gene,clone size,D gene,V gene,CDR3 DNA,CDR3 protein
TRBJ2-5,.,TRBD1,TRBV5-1,TGCGCCAGCAGCGTAGGACAGGGACGGGAGACCCAGTACTTC,CASSVGQGRETQYF
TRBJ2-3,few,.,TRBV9,TGTGCCAGCAGCGTAGGGACGGGAGTCACAGATACGCAGTATTTT,CASSVGTGVTDTQYF
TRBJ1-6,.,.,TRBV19,TGTGCCAGTAGTTTGGGACAATTCGGTTCACCCCTCCACTTT,CASSLGQFGSPLHF
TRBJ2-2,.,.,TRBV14,TGTGCCAGCAGCCAGTCCCCCCACCGGGAGCTGTTTTTT,CASSQSPHRELFF
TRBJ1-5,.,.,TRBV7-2,TGTGCCAGCAGCTTAGGTATGGGTCAGCCCCAGCATTTT,CASSLGMGQPQHF
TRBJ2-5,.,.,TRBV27,TGTGCCAGCAGTCCGACAGGTTGGGCGGGAGAGACCCAGTACTTC,CASSPTGWAGETQYF
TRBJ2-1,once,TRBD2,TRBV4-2,TGTGCCAGCAGCCAAGGCGGACTAGCGGGGTACAATGAGCAGTTCTTC,CASSQGGLAGYNEQFF
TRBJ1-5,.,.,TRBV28,TGTGCCAGCAGTTTTCCCCCCCGGGGGCAGGAACTTAGCAATCAGCCCCAGCATTTT,CASSFPPRGQELSNQPQHF
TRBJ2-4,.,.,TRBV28,TGTGCCAGCACCGGGGGCGGAGCCAAAAACATTCAGTACTTC,CASTGGGAKNIQYF
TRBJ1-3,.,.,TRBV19,TGTGCCAGACCGAGCACCCCGGCATTCTCTGGAAACACCATATATTTT,CARPSTPAFSGNTIYF
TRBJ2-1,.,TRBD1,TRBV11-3,TGTGCCAGCAGCCACGGACAGGGGGCTGGGGGTGAGCAGTTCTTC,CASSHGQGAGGEQFF